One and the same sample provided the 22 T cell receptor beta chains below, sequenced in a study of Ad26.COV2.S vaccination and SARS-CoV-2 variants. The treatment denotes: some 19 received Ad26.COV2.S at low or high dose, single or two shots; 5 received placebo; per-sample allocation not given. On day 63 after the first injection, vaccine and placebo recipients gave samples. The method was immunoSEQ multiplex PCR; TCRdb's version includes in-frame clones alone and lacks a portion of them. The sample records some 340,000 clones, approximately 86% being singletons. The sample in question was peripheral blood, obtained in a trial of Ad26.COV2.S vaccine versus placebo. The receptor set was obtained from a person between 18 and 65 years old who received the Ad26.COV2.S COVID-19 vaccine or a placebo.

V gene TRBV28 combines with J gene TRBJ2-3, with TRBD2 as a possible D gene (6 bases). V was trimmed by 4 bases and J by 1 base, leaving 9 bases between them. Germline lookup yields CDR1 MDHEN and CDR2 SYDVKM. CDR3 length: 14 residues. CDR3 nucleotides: TGTGCCAGCAGTTCCCCGGGGGGCACAGATACGCAGTATTTT. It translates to CASSSPGGTDTQYF. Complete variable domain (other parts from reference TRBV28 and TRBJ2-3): DVKVTQSSRYLVKRTGEKVFLECVQDMDHENMFWYRQDPGLGLRLIYFSYDVKMKEKGDIPEGYSVSREKKERFSLILESASTNQTSMYLCASSSPGGTDTQYFGPGTRLTVL.

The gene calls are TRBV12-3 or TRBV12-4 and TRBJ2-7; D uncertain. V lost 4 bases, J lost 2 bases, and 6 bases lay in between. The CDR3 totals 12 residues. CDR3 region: CASSYGTYEQYF. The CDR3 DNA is TGTGCCAGCAGTTATGGGACCTACGAGCAGTACTTC.

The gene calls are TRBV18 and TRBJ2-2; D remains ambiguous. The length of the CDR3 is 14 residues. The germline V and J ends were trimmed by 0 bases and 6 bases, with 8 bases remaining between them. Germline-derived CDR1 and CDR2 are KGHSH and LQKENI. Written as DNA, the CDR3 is TGTGCCAGCTCACCACCGTCGCTCCCCGGGGAGCTGTTTTTT. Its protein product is CASSPPSLPGELFF.

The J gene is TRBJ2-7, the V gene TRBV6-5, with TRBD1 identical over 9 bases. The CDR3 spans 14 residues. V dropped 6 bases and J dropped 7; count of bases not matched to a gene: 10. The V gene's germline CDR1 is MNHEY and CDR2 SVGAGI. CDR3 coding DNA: TGTGCCAGCAGCGGGACAGGGAGAAGGGGGGAGCAGTACTTC. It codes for CASSGTGRRGEQYF.

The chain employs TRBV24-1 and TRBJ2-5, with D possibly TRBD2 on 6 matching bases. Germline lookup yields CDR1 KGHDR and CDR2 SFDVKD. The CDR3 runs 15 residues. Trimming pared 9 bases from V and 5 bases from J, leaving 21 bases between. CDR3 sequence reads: CATAARMGGWETQYF. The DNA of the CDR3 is TGTGCCACCGCCGCCCGCATGGGGGGATGGGAGACCCAGTACTTC.

This chain's CDR3 is CATSRAVRENEQYF. The CDR3 bases are TGTGCCACCAGCAGAGCCGTCAGGGAAAACGAGCAGTACTTC. V usage is TRBV15 and J usage is TRBJ2-7; tentatively, D is TRBD1 (5 bases). The V gene lost 1 base and the J gene lost 5 bases, with 12 bases spanning the gap. This CDR3 spans 14 amino acids. Germline V gene sequence: CDR1 LNHNV, CDR2 YYDKDF (reference sequence). The whole variable domain, filled in from reference TRBV15 and TRBJ2-7, reads DAMVIQNPRYQVTQFGKPVTLSCSQTLNHNVMYWYQQKSSQAPKLLFHYYDKDFNNEADTPDNFQSRRPNTSFCFLDIRSPGLGDTAMYLCATSRAVRENEQYFGPGTRLTVT.

CDR3 loop: CASSHPDYGYTF. CDR3 DNA sequence: TGTGCCAGCAGCCACCCCGACTATGGCTACACCTTC. The chain is built from TRBV7-9 and TRBJ1-2; D unclear. CDR1 is SEHNR and CDR2 is FQNEAQ in the germline V gene (reference sequence). Deletions cut 5 bases from V and 3 bases from J, with 7 bases between. The CDR3 is 12 residues long.

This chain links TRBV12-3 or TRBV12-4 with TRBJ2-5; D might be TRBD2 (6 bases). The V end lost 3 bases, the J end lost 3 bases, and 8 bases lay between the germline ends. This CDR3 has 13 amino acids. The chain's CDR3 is CASSFREEETQYF. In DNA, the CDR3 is TGTGCCAGCAGTTTCAGGGAGGAAGAGACCCAGTACTTC.

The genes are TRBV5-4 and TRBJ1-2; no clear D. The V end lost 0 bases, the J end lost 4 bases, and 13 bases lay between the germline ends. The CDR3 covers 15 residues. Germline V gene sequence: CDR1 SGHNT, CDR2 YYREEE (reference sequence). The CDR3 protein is CASSLDPAVPYGYTF. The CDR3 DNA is TGTGCCAGCAGCTTGGACCCAGCGGTTCCCTATGGCTACACCTTC.

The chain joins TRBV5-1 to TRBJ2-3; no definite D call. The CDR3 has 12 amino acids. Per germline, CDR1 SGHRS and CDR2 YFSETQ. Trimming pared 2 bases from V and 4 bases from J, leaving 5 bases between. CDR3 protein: CASSFSPDTQYF. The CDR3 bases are TGCGCCAGCAGCTTTAGCCCAGATACGCAGTATTTT.

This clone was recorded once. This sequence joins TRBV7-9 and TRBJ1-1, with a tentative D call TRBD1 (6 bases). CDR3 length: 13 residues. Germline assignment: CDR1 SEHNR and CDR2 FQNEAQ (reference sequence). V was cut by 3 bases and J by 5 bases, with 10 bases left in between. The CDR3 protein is CASSFTGRTEAFF. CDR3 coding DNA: TGTGCCAGCAGCTTCACAGGGCGAACTGAAGCTTTCTTT.

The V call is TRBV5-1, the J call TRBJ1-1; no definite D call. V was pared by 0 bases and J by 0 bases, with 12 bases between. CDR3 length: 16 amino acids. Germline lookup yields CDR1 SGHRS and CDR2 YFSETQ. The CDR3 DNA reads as TGCGCCAGCAGCTTGGCCGGAACATCTATGAACACTGAAGCTTTCTTT. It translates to CASSLAGTSMNTEAFF. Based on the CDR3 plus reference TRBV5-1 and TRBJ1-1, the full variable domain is KAGVTQTPRYLIKTRGQQVTLSCSPISGHRSVSWYQQTPGQGLQFLFEYFSETQRNKGNFPGRFSGRQFSNSRSEMNVSTLELGDSALYLCASSLAGTSMNTEAFFGQGTRLTVV.

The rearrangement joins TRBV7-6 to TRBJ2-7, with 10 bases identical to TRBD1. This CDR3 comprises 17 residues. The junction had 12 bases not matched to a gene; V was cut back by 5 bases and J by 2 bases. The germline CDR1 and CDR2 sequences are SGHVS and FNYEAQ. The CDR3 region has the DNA TGTGCCAGCAGCCCTGGATCCGGGACAGGGGCGACCTACGAGCAGTACTTC. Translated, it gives CASSPGSGTGATYEQYF.

This chain's CDR3 is CASSQGTQIVQETQYF. CDR3 coding DNA: TGCGCCAGCAGCCAAGGTACTCAGATCGTCCAAGAGACCCAGTACTTC. The V call is TRBV4-1, the J call TRBJ2-5; no reliable D call. The ends were cut back, 1 base at V and 1 base at J, with 13 bases in the middle. This CDR3 contains 16 residues. CDR1 and CDR2 from the germline V gene are MGHRA and YSYEKL.

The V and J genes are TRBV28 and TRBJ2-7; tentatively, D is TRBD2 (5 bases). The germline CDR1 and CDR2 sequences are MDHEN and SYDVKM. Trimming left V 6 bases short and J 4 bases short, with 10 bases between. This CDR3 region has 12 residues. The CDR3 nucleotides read TGTGCCAGCAGGCTCGGGGAGTACGAGCAGTACTTC. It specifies CASRLGEYEQYF.

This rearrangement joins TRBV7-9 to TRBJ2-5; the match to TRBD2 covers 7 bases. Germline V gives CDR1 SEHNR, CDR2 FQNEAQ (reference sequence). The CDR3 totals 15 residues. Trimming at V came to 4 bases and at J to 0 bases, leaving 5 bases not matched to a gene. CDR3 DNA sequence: TGTGCCAGCAGCTCCGGGGGGATCCACCAAGAGACCCAGTACTTC. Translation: CASSSGGIHQETQYF.

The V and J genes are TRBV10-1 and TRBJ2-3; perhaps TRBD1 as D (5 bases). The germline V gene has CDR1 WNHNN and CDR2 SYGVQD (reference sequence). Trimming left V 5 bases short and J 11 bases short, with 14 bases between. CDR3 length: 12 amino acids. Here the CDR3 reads CASSRGSGGQYF. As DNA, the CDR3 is TGCGCCAGCAGTAGGGGTTCAGGTGGGCAGTATTTT.

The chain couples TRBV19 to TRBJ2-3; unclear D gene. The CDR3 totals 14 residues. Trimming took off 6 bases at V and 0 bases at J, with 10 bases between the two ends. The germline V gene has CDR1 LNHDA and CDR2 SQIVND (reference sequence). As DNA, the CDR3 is TGTGCCAGTAGAGGACGGATTAGCACAGATACGCAGTATTTT. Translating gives CASRGRISTDTQYF. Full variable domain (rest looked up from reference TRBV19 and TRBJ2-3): DGGITQSPKYLFRKEGQNVTLSCEQNLNHDAMYWYRQDPGQGLRLIYYSQIVNDFQKGDIAEGYSVSREKKESFPLTVTSAQKNPTAFYLCASRGRISTDTQYFGPGTRLTVL.

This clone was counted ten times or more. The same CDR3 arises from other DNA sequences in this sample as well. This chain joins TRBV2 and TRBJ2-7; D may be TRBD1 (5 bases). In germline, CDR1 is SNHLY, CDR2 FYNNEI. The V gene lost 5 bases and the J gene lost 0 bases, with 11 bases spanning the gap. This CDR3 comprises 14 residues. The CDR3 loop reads CASSRAGSSYEQYF. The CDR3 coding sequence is TGTGCCAGCAGTAGGGCAGGGTCCTCCTACGAGCAGTACTTC.

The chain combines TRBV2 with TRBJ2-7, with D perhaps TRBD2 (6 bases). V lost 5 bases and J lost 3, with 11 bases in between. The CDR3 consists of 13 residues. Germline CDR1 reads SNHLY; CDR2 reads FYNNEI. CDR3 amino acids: CASSQAGIYEQYF. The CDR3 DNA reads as TGTGCCAGCAGTCAGGCGGGAATCTACGAGCAGTACTTC.

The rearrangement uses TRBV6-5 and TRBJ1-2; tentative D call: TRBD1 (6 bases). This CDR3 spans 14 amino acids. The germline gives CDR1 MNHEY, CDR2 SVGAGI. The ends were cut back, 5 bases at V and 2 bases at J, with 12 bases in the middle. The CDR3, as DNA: TGTGCCAGCAGTAGGGACATCGGGAACTATGGCTACACCTTC. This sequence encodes CASSRDIGNYGYTF.

CDR3 residues: CASGLLRGVGLDTEAFF. The CDR3 DNA reads as TGTGCCAGCGGCCTACTACGGGGCGTGGGTTTGGACACTGAAGCTTTCTTT. The chain combines TRBV27 with TRBJ1-1, with a tentative D call TRBD1 (5 bases). Trimming left V 8 bases short and J 3 bases short, with 25 bases between. The CDR3 sequence is 17 residues long. Germline CDR1 and CDR2: MNHEY and SMNVEV (reference sequence).